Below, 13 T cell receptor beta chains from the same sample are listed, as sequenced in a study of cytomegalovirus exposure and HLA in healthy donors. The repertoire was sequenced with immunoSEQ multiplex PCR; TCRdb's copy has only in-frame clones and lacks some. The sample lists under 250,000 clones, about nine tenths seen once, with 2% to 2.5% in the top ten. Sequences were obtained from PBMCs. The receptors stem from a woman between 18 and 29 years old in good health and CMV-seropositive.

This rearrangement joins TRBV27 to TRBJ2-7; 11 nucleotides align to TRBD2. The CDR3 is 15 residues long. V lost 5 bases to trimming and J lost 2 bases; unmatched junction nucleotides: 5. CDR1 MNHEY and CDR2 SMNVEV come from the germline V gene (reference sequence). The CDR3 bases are TGTGCCAGCAGTCCTATAGCGGGAGGGACCTACGAGCAGTACTTC. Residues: CASSPIAGGTYEQYF.

CDR3 in DNA: TGTGCCAGCAGCTTAACAGGTACAGGGGGCAAGAGCCAGCCCCAGCATTTT. Translating it yields CASSLTGTGGKSQPQHF. The rearrangement joins TRBV7-9 to TRBJ1-5, with 9 bases matching TRBD1. The CDR3 has 17 residues. Germline assignment: CDR1 SEHNR and CDR2 FQNEAQ (reference sequence). V lost 2 bases, J lost 7 bases, and 12 bases stayed unmatched.

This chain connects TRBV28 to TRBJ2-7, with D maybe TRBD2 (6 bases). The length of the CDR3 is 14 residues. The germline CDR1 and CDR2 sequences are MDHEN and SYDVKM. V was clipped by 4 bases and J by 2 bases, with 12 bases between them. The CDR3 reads CASSSVSGPYEQYF. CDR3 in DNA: TGTGCCAGCAGTTCGGTTAGCGGTCCCTACGAGCAGTACTTC.

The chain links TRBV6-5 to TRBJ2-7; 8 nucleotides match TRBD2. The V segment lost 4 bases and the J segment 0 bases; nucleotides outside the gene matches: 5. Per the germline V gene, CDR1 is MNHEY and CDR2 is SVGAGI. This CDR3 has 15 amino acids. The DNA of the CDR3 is TGTGCCAGCAGTTTTAGCGGGACCTACTCCTACGAGCAGTACTTC. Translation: CASSFSGTYSYEQYF.

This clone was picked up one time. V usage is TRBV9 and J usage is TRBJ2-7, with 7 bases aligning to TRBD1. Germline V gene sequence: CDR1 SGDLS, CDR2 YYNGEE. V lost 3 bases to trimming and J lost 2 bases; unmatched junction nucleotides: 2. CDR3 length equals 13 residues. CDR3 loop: CASSAGQAYEQYF. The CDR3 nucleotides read TGTGCCAGCAGCGCAGGACAGGCCTACGAGCAGTACTTC. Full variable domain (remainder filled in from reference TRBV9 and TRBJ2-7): DSGVTQTPKHLITATGQRVTLRCSPRSGDLSVYWYQQSLDQGLQFLIQYYNGEERAKGNILERFSAQQFPDLHSELNLSSLELGDSALYFCASSAGQAYEQYFGPGTRLTVT.

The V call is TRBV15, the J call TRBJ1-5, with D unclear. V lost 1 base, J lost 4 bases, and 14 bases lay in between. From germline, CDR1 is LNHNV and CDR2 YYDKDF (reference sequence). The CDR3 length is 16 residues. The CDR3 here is CATSRVKRSVNQPQHF. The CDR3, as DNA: TGTGCCACCAGCAGAGTAAAACGATCAGTTAATCAGCCCCAGCATTTT.

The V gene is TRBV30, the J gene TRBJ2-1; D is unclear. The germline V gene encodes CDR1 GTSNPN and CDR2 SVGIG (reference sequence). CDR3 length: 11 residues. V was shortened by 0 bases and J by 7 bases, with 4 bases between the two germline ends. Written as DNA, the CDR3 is TGTGCCTGGAGTGTCGGGAATGAGCAGTTCTTC. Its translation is CAWSVGNEQFF.

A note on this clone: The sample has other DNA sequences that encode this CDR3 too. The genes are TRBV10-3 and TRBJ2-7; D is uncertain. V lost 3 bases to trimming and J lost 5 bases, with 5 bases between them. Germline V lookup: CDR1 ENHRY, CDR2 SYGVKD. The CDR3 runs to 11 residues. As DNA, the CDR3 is TGTGCCATCAGTGACCGGGACGAGCAGTACTTC. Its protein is CAISDRDEQYF.

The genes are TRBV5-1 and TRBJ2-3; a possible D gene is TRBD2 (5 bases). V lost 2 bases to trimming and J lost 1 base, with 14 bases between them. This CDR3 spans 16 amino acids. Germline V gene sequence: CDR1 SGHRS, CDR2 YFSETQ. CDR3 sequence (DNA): TGCGCCAGCAGCTTTCGAGAGGGATCAGGCACAGATACGCAGTATTTT. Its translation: CASSFREGSGTDTQYF.

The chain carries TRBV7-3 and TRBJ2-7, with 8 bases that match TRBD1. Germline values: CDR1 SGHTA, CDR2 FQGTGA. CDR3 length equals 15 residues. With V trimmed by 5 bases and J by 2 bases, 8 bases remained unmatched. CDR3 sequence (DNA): TGTGCCAGCAGCGCGGGACAGGCCGGAACCTACGAGCAGTACTTC. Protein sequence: CASSAGQAGTYEQYF.

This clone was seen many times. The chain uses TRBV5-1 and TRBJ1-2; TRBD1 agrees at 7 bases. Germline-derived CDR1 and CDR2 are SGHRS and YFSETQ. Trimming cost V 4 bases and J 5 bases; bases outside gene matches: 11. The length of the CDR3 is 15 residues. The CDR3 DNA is TGCGCCAGCAGCCCGGGCTGGGACAGCCTATATGGCTACACCTTC. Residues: CASSPGWDSLYGYTF.

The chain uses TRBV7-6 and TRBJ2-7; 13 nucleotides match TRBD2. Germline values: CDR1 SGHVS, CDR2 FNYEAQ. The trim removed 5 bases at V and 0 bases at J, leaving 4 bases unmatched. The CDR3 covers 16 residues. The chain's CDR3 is CASSGGLAGSSYEQYF. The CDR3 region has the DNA TGTGCCAGCAGCGGGGGACTAGCGGGGAGCTCCTACGAGCAGTACTTC.

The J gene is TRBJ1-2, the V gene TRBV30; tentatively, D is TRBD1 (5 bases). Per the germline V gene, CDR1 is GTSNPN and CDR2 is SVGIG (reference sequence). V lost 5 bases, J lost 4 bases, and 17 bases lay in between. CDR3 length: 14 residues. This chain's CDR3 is CAWGEDKEVYGYTF. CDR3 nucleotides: TGTGCCTGGGGGGAGGACAAAGAAGTCTATGGCTACACCTTC.